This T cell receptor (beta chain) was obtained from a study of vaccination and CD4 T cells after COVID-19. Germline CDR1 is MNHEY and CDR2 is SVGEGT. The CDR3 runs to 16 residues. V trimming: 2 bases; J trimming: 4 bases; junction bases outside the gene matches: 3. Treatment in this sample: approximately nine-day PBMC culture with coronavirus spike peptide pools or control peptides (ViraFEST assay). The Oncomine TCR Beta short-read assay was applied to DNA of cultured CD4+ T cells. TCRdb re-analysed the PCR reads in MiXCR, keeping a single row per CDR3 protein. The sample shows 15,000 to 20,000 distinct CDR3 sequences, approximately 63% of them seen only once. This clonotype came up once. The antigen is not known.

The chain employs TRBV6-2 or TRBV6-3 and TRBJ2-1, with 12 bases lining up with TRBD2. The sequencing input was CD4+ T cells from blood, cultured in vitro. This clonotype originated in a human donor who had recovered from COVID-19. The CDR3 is CASSYTSGRTYNEQFF. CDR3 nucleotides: TGTGCCAGCAGTTACACTAGCGGGAGGACTTACAATGAGCAGTTCTTC.